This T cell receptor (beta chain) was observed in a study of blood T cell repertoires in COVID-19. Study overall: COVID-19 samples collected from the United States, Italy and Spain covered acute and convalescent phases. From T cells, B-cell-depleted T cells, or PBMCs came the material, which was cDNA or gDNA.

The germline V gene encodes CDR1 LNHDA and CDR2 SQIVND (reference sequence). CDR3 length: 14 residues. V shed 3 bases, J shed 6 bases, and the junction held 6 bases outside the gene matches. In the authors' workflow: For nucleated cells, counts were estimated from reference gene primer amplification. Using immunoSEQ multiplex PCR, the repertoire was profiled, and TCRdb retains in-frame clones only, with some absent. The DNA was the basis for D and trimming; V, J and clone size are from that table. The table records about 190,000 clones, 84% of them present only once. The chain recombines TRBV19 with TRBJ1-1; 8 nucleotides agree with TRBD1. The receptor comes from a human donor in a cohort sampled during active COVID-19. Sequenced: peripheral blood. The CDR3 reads CASSITGGGAEAFF. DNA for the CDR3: TGTGCCAGTAGTATTACAGGGGGTGGCGCTGAAGCTTTCTTT.